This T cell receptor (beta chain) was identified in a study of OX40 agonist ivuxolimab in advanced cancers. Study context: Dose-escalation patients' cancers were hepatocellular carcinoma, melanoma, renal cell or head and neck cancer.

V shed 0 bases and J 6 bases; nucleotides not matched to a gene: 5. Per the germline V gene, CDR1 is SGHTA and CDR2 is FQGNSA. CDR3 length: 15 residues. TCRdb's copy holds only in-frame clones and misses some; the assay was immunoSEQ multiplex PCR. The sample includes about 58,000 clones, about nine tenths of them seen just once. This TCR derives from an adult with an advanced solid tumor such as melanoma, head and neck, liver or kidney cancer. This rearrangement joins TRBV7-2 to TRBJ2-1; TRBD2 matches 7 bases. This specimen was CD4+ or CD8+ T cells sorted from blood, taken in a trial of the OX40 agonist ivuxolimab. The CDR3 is CASSLASLAANEQFF. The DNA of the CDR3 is TGTGCCAGCAGCTTAGCAAGCCTAGCGGCCAATGAGCAGTTCTTC.